These 25 T cell receptor beta chains were all obtained from the same sample, sequenced in a study of blood T cell repertoires in COVID-19. Clones were sequenced by immunoSEQ multiplex PCR, and TCRdb holds only the in-frame ones, with some missing. The profile covers some 180,000 clones, with under 90% appearing a single time and approximately 7.1% taken by the ten largest. Material: peripheral blood. Source of these receptors: a human donor in a cohort sampled during active COVID-19.

This clone was seen a single time. The chain uses TRBV19 and TRBJ2-7, with 7 bases fitting TRBD1. The CDR3 has 13 residues. The J segment lost 6 bases and the V segment lost 5 bases, leaving 7 bases of the junction unmatched. CDR1 and CDR2 from the germline V gene are LNHDA and SQIVND (reference sequence). The CDR3 here is CASSYRDSGEQYF. CDR3 sequence (DNA): TGTGCCAGTAGTTACCGGGACAGCGGCGAGCAGTACTTC.

This chain uses TRBV12-3 or TRBV12-4 with TRBJ1-2, with D unresolved. V lost 4 bases to trimming and J lost 4 bases, with 7 bases between them. The CDR3 covers 12 residues. The CDR3: CASSSFSYGYTF. CDR3 sequence (DNA): TGTGCCAGCAGTTCCTTTTCCTATGGCTACACCTTC.

This rearrangement joins TRBV5-1 to TRBJ2-5; the match to TRBD2 covers 15 bases. This CDR3 region has 17 residues. V was clipped by 4 bases and J by 5 bases; unmatched bases: 9. CDR1 and CDR2 from the germline V gene are SGHRS and YFSETQ. The CDR3 DNA reads as TGCGCCAGCAGCCTCGGGACTAGCGGGGGGCCCGGGGAGACCCAGTACTTC. Residues: CASSLGTSGGPGETQYF. Full variable domain (remainder filled in from reference TRBV5-1 and TRBJ2-5): KAGVTQTPRYLIKTRGQQVTLSCSPISGHRSVSWYQQTPGQGLQFLFEYFSETQRNKGNFPGRFSGRQFSNSRSEMNVSTLELGDSALYLCASSLGTSGGPGETQYFGPGTRLLVL.

The rearrangement links TRBV19 to TRBJ2-5; maybe TRBD2 (6 bases). CDR1 and CDR2 (germline): LNHDA, SQIVND (reference sequence). The germline V and J ends were trimmed by 3 bases and 5 bases, with 22 bases remaining between them. This CDR3 is 17 amino acids long. CDR3 bases: TGTGCCAGTAGTATCGGGTCGTTTTGGCTAGCGCGGGAGACCCAGTACTTC. Residues: CASSIGSFWLARETQYF.

The gene calls are TRBV2 and TRBJ1-6; 11 positions agree with TRBD1. The CDR3 spans 16 residues. Germline lookup yields CDR1 SNHLY and CDR2 FYNNEI. The junction had 10 bases not matched to a gene; V was cut back by 6 bases and J by 9 bases. CDR3 protein: CASSSRGGQGGSPLHF. CDR3 DNA: TGTGCCAGCAGCTCAAGAGGGGGACAGGGGGGTTCACCCCTCCACTTT. The complete variable domain, with remaining parts taken from reference TRBV2 and TRBJ1-6, reads EPEVTQTPSHQVTQMGQEVILRCVPISNHLYFYWYRQILGQKVEFLVSFYNNEISEKSEIFDDQFSVERPDGSNFTLKIRSTKLEDSAMYFCASSSRGGQGGSPLHFGNGTRLTVT.

The chain recombines TRBV28 with TRBJ1-2; 10 bases are shared with TRBD1. V shed 8 bases, J shed 1 base, and the junction held 13 bases outside the gene matches. The CDR3 covers 17 residues. Germline V lookup: CDR1 MDHEN, CDR2 SYDVKM. The chain's CDR3 is CASESTGTGELNYGYTF. The CDR3 DNA is TGTGCCAGCGAGTCCACGGGGACAGGGGAACTTAACTATGGCTACACCTTC.

Only one count was recorded for this clone. The chain has TRBV5-1 and TRBJ2-3, with D perhaps matching TRBD2 (5 bases). This CDR3 region has 18 residues. V was trimmed by 3 bases and J by 0 bases, leaving 20 bases between them. Germline-derived CDR1 and CDR2 are SGHRS and YFSETQ. The CDR3 is CASSSVKPSGGSTDTQYF. For the CDR3, the DNA is TGCGCCAGCAGCTCGGTAAAGCCTAGTGGAGGTAGCACAGATACGCAGTATTTT.

This chain connects TRBV5-1 to TRBJ1-5; D uncertain. V dropped 0 bases and J dropped 0 bases, with 7 bases sitting between them. The CDR3 covers 15 residues. Germline CDR1 SGHRS, CDR2 YFSETQ. Here the CDR3 DNA reads TGCGCCAGCAGCTTGGGCAGCGATAGCAATCAGCCCCAGCATTTT. Its translation: CASSLGSDSNQPQHF.

This sequence joins TRBV6-1 and TRBJ1-2; unclear D gene. Trimming shortened V by 3 bases and J by 5 bases, and 7 bases separated the two germline ends. This CDR3 is 12 amino acids long. Germline CDR1 is MNHNS and CDR2 is SASEGT. Here the CDR3 reads CASSDPGYGYTF. DNA for the CDR3: TGTGCCAGCAGTGATCCGGGGTATGGCTACACCTTC.

V and J are TRBV5-4 and TRBJ2-5, with TRBD1 identical over 9 bases. This CDR3 is 15 amino acids long. Trimming cost V 4 bases and J 11 bases; bases outside gene matches: 15. CDR1 and CDR2 from the germline V gene are SGHNT and YYREEE (reference sequence). CDR3 coding DNA: TGTGCCAGCAGCCGTTCATCGGGACAGGGTGAAATTCAGTACTTC. Amino acid sequence: CASSRSSGQGEIQYF.

The V call is TRBV5-5, the J call TRBJ2-7, with D perhaps matching TRBD2 (6 bases). This CDR3 contains 16 residues. Germline assignment: CDR1 SGHKS and CDR2 YYEKEE (reference sequence). The V gene lost 0 bases and the J gene lost 2 bases, with 15 bases spanning the gap. CDR3 DNA sequence: TGTGCCAGCAGCTTGGCTGGGGGGACGGACACCTACGAGCAGTACTTC. It encodes CASSLAGGTDTYEQYF.

The V and J genes are TRBV12-5 and TRBJ1-6, with D perhaps matching TRBD1 (5 bases). The CDR3 runs 18 residues. V was cut by 1 base and J by 10 bases, with 23 bases left in between. The germline V gene has CDR1 LGHNT and CDR2 FRNRAP. The CDR3 DNA follows: TGTGCTAGTGGTTTGGAACGCCATGACGGAGGGGAAGGCTCACCCCTCCACTTT. Protein: CASGLERHDGGEGSPLHF.

V gene TRBV4-1 combines with J gene TRBJ2-7; 9 bases match TRBD1. The CDR3 has 14 amino acids. The junction had 3 bases not matched to a gene; V was cut back by 1 base and J by 5 bases. Germline loops: CDR1 MGHRA, CDR2 YSYEKL. CDR3 amino acids: CASSQARTGDEQYF. CDR3 bases: TGCGCCAGCAGCCAAGCCCGGACAGGGGACGAGCAGTACTTC.

This chain uses TRBV3-1 (or the pseudogene TRBV3-2) with TRBJ2-4, with TRBD1 as a possible D gene (6 bases). Between the trimmed V and J ends, which lost 4 bases and 4 bases, there was a span of 8 bases. This CDR3 spans 13 amino acids. Germline V gene lookup returns CDR1 LGHDT and CDR2 YNNKEL (reference sequence). The CDR3 DNA reads as TGTGCCAGCAGCCTTACAGGGAAAAACATTCAGTACTTC. The encoded protein is CASSLTGKNIQYF.

V gene TRBV13 combines with J gene TRBJ1-4, with 8 bases aligning to TRBD1. V was clipped by 7 bases and J by 3 bases; unmatched bases: 7. The germline gives CDR1 PRHDT, CDR2 FYEKMQ (reference sequence). This CDR3 has 15 residues. CDR3 coding DNA: TGTGCCAGCAAACGACAGGGGTTGGCTAATGAAAAACTGTTTTTT. This sequence encodes CASKRQGLANEKLFF.

This clone was seen once. The V and J genes are TRBV13 and TRBJ2-4; tentatively, D is TRBD2 (5 bases). Germline V gene lookup returns CDR1 PRHDT and CDR2 FYEKMQ (reference sequence). Between the trimmed V and J ends, which lost 5 bases and 7 bases, there was a span of 21 bases. The CDR3 is made up of 16 amino acids. DNA of the CDR3: TGTGCCAGCAGCCGCCACCGACCCGAAACGGGGAACATTCAGTACTTC. Its translation is CASSRHRPETGNIQYF.

The rearrangement links TRBV12-3 or TRBV12-4 to TRBJ1-2, with D perhaps matching TRBD1 (5 bases). The CDR3 sequence is 13 residues long. V lost 6 bases and J lost 0, with 8 bases in between. The CDR3 DNA reads TGTGCCAGCAGCCCGGACACTAACTATGGCTACACCTTC. Protein product: CASSPDTNYGYTF.

The rearrangement joins TRBV5-1 to TRBJ2-7; D is ambiguous. Deletions cut 7 bases from V and 7 bases from J, with 6 bases between. CDR3 length: 9 residues. Germline CDR1 and CDR2: SGHRS and YFSETQ. CDR3 nucleotide sequence: TGCGCCAGCCCCCGGGAGCAGTACTTC. Encoded protein: CASPREQYF.

The chain is built from TRBV5-1 and TRBJ1-2, with 10 nucleotides matching TRBD1. In germline, CDR1 is SGHRS, CDR2 YFSETQ. V lost 3 bases to trimming and J lost 5 bases; unmatched junction nucleotides: 4. The CDR3 extends over 14 amino acids. The DNA of the CDR3 is TGCGCCAGCAGCTCGGGACAGGGGAGGTATGGCTACACCTTC. Amino acid sequence: CASSSGQGRYGYTF.

The chain carries TRBV7-5 and TRBJ2-2; TRBD2 was called by the table and not checked on the DNA. TRBV7-5 is reported as a pseudogene. The CDR3 has 14 amino acids. The CDR3 DNA is TGTGTCAGAAGTCAACTAGCGCAAGCCGGGGAGCTGTTTTTT. Translated: CVRSQLAQAGELFF.

This clone occurred once. The chain is built from TRBV4-1 and TRBJ1-2, with D unresolved. This CDR3 is built from 15 residues. Trimming took off 1 base at V and 4 bases at J, with 13 bases between the two ends. Germline values: CDR1 MGHRA, CDR2 YSYEKL. The CDR3 region is CASSQGAAGGYGYTF. Written as DNA, the CDR3 is TGCGCCAGCAGCCAAGGAGCCGCCGGCGGCTATGGCTACACCTTC.

CDR3: CASSLGQLYEQYF. The CDR3 DNA reads as TGCGCCAGCAGCTTGGGGCAGTTATACGAGCAGTACTTC. V and J are TRBV5-1 and TRBJ2-7; D unclear. There are 13 residues in the CDR3. Germline-derived CDR1 and CDR2 are SGHRS and YFSETQ. Trimming removed 0 bases at V and 4 bases at J, with 8 bases between.

This sequence joins TRBV5-5 and TRBJ1-1, with unresolved D. The CDR3 has 12 amino acids. Germline values: CDR1 SGHKS, CDR2 YYEKEE (reference sequence). Trimming took 4 bases from V and 0 from J, leaving 4 bases between them. The CDR3 nucleotides are TGTGCCAGCAGCCTGTTGAACACTGAAGCTTTCTTT. Translating gives CASSLLNTEAFF.

A remark on this clone: Sequence at one end of the junction differs from germline and may be a read error. The rearrangement joins TRBV9 to TRBJ2-7, with 9 bases matching TRBD1. CDR3 length: 17 residues. From germline, CDR1 is SGDLS and CDR2 YYNGEE. CDR3 residues: CASSGPMGDRVSCEQYF. The DNA for the CDR3 is TGTGCCAGCAGCGGACCGATGGGGGACAGGGTGTCCTGCGAGCAGTACTTC.

The chain recombines TRBV10-3 with TRBJ1-6; D is possibly TRBD1 (5 bases). Trimming cost V 2 bases and J 7 bases, with 12 bases left between them. Germline CDR1 ENHRY, CDR2 SYGVKD. The CDR3 extends over 15 amino acids. CDR3 nucleotides: TGTGCCATCAGTGAGCGGGGGGAAGGAAATTCACCCCTCCACTTT. It translates to CAISERGEGNSPLHF.